This T cell receptor beta chain was sequenced for a study of blood T cell repertoires in COVID-19. The CDR3 sequence is 16 residues long. V lost 2 bases and J lost 7; bases outside the gene matches: 7. Germline assignment: CDR1 SGDLS and CDR2 YYNGEE. Here immunoSEQ multiplex PCR was the method, and the copy in TCRdb shows in-frame clones only, minus some. The profile shows 200,000 or so clones, roughly three quarters of them singletons. The receptor was derived from a man aged 60-69 years with active or convalescent COVID-19. The J gene is TRBJ1-4, the V gene TRBV9; TRBD1 matches at 11 bases. The sample was peripheral blood. CDR3 sequence (DNA): TGTGCCAGCAGCGTGCTATCGGGACAGGGGGGTGAAAAACTGTTTTTT. This translates into CASSVLSGQGGEKLFF.